This TCR beta chain was retrieved from a study of regulatory T cells in long-lasting Graves disease. Germline V gives CDR1 GTSNPN, CDR2 SVGIG (reference sequence). V gave up 5 bases and J gave up 8 bases, with 18 bases separating them. The CDR3 has 14 residues. This clonotype was recorded many times. Time point noted: newly diagnosed GD, antithyroid drugs for less than 3 months. After RNA was extracted from PBMCs, the TCR library was made from it. American Thyroid Association guidelines served as the basis for diagnosing Graves' disease. HTBI primers from iRepertoire and Arm-PCR of CDR3 regions yielded the TCR beta libraries. MiXCR was run by TCRdb on the multiplex PCR reads, yielding one entry per CDR3 protein. The sample carries around 500,000 distinct CDR3 sequences, roughly 14% recorded once. These data also featured in a second study, about T cells in Graves' hyperthyroidism and ophthalmopathy. That study adds: The TCR CDR3 was amplified in a first-round RT-PCR using the HTBI primer set. Among clonotypes expanded in thyroid above 0.001, most were also found in blood. Stable hyperthyroidism and ophthalmopathy were separated using 13 V-J signatures.

The TCR was taken from a young man with Graves disease. Sequencing was performed on peripheral blood mononuclear cells (PBMCs), taken at new diagnosis, from a patient treated with antithyroid drugs. The chain employs TRBV30 and TRBJ1-4; no reliable D call. The CDR3 loop reads CAWASIQNVEKLFF. DNA of the CDR3: TGTGCCTGGGCATCAATCCAGAACGTGGAAAAACTGTTTTTT.